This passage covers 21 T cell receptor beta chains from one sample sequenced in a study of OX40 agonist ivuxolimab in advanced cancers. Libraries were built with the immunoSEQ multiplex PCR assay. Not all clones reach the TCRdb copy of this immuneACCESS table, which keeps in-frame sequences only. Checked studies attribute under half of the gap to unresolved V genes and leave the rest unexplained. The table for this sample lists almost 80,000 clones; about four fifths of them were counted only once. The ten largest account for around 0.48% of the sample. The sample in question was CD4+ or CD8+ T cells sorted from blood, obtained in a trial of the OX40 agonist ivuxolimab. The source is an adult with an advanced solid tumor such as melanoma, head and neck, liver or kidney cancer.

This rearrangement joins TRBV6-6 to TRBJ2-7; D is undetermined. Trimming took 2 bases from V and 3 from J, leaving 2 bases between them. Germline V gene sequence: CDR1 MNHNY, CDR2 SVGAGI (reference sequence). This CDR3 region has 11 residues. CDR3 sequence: CASSYNYEQYF. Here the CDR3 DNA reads TGTGCCAGCAGTTACAACTACGAGCAGTACTTC.

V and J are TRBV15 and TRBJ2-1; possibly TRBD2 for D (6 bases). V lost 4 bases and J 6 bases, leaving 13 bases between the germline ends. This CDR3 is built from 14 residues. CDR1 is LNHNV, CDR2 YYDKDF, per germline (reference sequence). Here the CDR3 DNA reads TGTGCCACCAGCATTACGGACTACAGCAATGAGCAGTTCTTC. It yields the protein CATSITDYSNEQFF.

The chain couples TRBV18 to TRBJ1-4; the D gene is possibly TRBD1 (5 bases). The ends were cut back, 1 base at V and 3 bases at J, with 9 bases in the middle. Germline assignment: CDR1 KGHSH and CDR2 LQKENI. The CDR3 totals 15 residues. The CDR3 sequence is CASSPQWGSNEKLFF. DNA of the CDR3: TGTGCCAGCTCACCACAGTGGGGGTCTAATGAAAAACTGTTTTTT.

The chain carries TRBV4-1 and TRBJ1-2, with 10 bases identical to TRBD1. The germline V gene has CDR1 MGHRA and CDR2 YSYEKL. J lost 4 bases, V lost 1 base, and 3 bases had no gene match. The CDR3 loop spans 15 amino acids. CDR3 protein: CASSQGTGGIYGYTF. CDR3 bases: TGCGCCAGCAGCCAAGGGACAGGGGGAATCTATGGCTACACCTTC.

The CDR3 nucleotides are TGTGCCAGCAGTAACCCGGGACAGGCCTTTCAAGAGACCCAGTACTTC. It is translated as CASSNPGQAFQETQYF. The chain recombines TRBV5-6 with TRBJ2-5; the match to TRBD1 covers 8 bases. Trimming took 5 bases from V and 2 from J; bases not matched to a gene: 11. The CDR3 length is 16 residues. The germline CDR1 and CDR2 sequences are SGHDT and YYEEEE.

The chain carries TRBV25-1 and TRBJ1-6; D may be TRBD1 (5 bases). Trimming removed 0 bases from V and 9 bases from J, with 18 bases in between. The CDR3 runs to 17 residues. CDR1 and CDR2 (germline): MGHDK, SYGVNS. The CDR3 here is CASSEYKLVGASSPLHF. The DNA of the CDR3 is TGTGCCAGCAGTGAATATAAATTAGTAGGGGCGAGTTCACCCCTCCACTTT.

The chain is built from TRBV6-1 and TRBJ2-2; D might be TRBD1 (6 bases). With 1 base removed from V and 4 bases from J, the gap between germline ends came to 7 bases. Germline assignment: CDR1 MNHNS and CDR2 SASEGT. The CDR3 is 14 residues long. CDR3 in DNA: TGTGCCAGCAGTGAAGGACAGGTCACCGGGGAGCTGTTTTTT. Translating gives CASSEGQVTGELFF.

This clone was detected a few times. The CDR3 here is CASSLRRQGFAEAFF. The CDR3 DNA follows: TGTGCCAGCAGCTTGAGGAGACAGGGTTTCGCTGAAGCTTTCTTT. The chain recombines TRBV7-9 with TRBJ1-1; 7 bases agree with TRBD1. The length of the CDR3 is 15 residues. V gave up 3 bases and J gave up 6 bases; unmatched junction bases: 10. Germline V gives CDR1 SEHNR, CDR2 FQNEAQ (reference sequence).

As DNA, the CDR3 is TGCGCCAGCGTAGCCGGAAACATTCAGTACTTC. It translates to CASVAGNIQYF. The chain links TRBV10-2 to TRBJ2-4; D not certain. The V end lost 8 bases, the J end lost 6 bases, and 8 bases lay between the germline ends. This CDR3 has 11 amino acids. CDR1 WSHSY and CDR2 SAAADI come from the germline V gene.

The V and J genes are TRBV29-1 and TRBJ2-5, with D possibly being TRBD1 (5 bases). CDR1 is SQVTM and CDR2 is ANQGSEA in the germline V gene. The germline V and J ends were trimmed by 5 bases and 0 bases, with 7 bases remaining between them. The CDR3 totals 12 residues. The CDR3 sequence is CSVRTYQETQYF. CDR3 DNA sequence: TGCAGCGTTCGGACATACCAAGAGACCCAGTACTTC. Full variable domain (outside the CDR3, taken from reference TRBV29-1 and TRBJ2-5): SAVISQKPSRDICQRGTSLTIQCQVDSQVTMMFWYRQQPGQSLTLIATANQGSEATYESGFVIDKFPISRPNLTFSTLTVSNMSPEDSSIYLCSVRTYQETQYFGPGTRLLVL.

The CDR3 nucleotides read TGTGCCAGCAGTTCCGGACTAGCGGGAGGCCAAGAGACCCAGTACTTC. Amino acids: CASSSGLAGGQETQYF. The rearrangement links TRBV28 to TRBJ2-5, with 14 nucleotides matching TRBD2. Germline V gene sequence: CDR1 MDHEN, CDR2 SYDVKM. Trimming cost V 4 bases and J 1 base; bases outside gene matches: 2. This CDR3 contains 16 residues.

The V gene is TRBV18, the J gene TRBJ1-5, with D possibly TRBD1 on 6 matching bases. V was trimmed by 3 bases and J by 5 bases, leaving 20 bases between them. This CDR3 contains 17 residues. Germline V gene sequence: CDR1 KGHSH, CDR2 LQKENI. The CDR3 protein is CASSPTETGRGDQPQHF. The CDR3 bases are TGTGCCAGCTCACCGACGGAAACAGGGCGGGGGGATCAGCCCCAGCATTTT.

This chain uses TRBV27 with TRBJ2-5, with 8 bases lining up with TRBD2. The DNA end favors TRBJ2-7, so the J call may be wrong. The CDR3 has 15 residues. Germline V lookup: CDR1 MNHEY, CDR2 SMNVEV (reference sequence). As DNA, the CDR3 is TGTGCCAGCAGGCCTACGGGACTAGTCGTCAGCGAGCAGTACTTC. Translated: CASRPTGLVVSEQYF.

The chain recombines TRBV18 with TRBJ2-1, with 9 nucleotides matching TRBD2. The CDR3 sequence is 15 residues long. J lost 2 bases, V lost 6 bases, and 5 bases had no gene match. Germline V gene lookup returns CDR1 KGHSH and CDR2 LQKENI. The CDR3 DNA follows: TGTGCCAGCTCTCCTTTAGCGGGGGCCTACAATGAGCAGTTCTTC. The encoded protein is CASSPLAGAYNEQFF.

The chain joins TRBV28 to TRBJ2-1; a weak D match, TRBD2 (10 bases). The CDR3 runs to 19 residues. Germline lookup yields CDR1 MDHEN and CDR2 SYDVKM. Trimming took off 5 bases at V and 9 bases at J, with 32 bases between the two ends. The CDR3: CASSPRTGAGSGRPGEQFF. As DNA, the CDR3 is TGTGCCAGCAGTCCGCGGACAGGGGCTGGTAGCGGGAGGCCTGGTGAGCAGTTCTTC.

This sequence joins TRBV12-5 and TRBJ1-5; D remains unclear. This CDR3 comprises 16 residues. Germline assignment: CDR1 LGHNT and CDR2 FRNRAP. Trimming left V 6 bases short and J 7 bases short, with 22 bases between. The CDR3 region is CASGQILKWEKQPQHF. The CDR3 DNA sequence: TGTGCTAGTGGCCAAATCCTCAAATGGGAAAAACAGCCCCAGCATTTT.

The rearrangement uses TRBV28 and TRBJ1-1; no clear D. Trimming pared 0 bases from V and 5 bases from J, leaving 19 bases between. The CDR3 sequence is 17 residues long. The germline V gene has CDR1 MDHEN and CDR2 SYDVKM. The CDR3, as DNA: TGTGCCAGCAGTTTATGGGCCGGGTCCCACTCCTTAACTGAAGCTTTCTTT. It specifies CASSLWAGSHSLTEAFF.

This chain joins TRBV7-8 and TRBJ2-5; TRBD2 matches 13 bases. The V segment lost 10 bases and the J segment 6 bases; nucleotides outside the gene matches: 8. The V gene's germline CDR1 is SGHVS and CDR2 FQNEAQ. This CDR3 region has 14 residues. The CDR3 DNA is TGTGCCACCTCGACTAGCGGGAGGTCGAAGACCCAGTACTTC. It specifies CATSTSGRSKTQYF.

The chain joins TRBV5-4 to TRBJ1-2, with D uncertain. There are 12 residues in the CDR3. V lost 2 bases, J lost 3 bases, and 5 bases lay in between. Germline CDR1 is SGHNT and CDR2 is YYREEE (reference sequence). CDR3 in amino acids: CASSFNYYGYTF. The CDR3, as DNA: TGTGCCAGCAGCTTTAATTACTATGGCTACACCTTC.

CDR3 protein: CASRRVLAAYGYTF. Written as DNA, the CDR3 is TGTGCCAGCAGGCGTGTCTTGGCGGCCTATGGCTACACCTTC. The chain has TRBV28 and TRBJ1-2, with unresolved D. Trimming stripped 6 bases from V and 4 bases from J, with 15 bases between. The CDR3 runs to 14 residues. CDR1 and CDR2 (germline): MDHEN, SYDVKM.

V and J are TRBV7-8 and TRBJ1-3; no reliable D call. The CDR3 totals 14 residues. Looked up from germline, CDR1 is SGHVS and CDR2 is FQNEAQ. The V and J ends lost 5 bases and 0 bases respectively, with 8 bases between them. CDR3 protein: CASSINDSGNTIYF. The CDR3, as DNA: TGTGCCAGCAGCATTAACGACTCTGGAAACACCATATATTTT.